The 11 T cell receptor beta chains reported below all come from one sample, sequenced in a study of shared clonotypes between healthy human individuals. Positive CCR7 selection of CD45RO-negative cells yielded the naive CD8 cells, and terminally differentiated effector memory CD45RA+ cells were excluded. The method was immunoSEQ multiplex PCR; TCRdb's version includes in-frame clones alone and lacks a portion of them. The data show around 550,000 clones, approximately 95% seen once. Sequenced: naive CD8+ T cells sorted from blood. The receptors originated from a woman in her 30s in good health.

V usage is TRBV5-4 and J usage is TRBJ2-7, with 8 bases aligning to TRBD2. The germline CDR1 and CDR2 sequences are SGHNT and YYREEE (reference sequence). The J segment lost 0 bases and the V segment lost 4 bases, leaving 9 bases of the junction unmatched. The CDR3 spans 16 residues. The CDR3 DNA reads TGTGCCAGCAGCCCGCCTGGGCGGGGGGCCTCCTACGAGCAGTACTTC. This sequence encodes CASSPPGRGASYEQYF. The variable domain in full, completed from reference TRBV5-4 and TRBJ2-7, reads ETGVTQSPTHLIKTRGQQVTLRCSSQSGHNTVSWYQQALGQGPQFIFQYYREEENGRGNFPPRFSGLQFPNYSSELNVNALELDDSALYLCASSPPGRGASYEQYFGPGTRLTVT.

This chain joins TRBV27 and TRBJ1-5; D unresolved. The CDR3 sequence is 15 residues long. CDR1 MNHEY and CDR2 SMNVEV come from the germline V gene (reference sequence). Trimming removed 2 bases at V and 7 bases at J, with 15 bases between. CDR3 in amino acids: CASSLTGSGGQPQHF. CDR3 sequence (DNA): TGTGCCAGCAGTTTAACGGGGAGCGGAGGACAGCCCCAGCATTTT.

The DNA for the CDR3 is TGTGCCAGCAGTTTAGAGGCAGCCTCCTCCTACGAGCAGTACTTC. Its protein is CASSLEAASSYEQYF. The V gene is TRBV28, the J gene TRBJ2-7; D remains unclear. The CDR3 totals 15 residues. V lost 2 bases and J 0 bases, leaving 11 bases between the germline ends. Germline V gives CDR1 MDHEN, CDR2 SYDVKM. The full variable domain, with the rest looked up from reference TRBV28 and TRBJ2-7, is DVKVTQSSRYLVKRTGEKVFLECVQDMDHENMFWYRQDPGLGLRLIYFSYDVKMKEKGDIPEGYSVSREKKERFSLILESASTNQTSMYLCASSLEAASSYEQYFGPGTRLTVT.

This rearrangement joins TRBV4-1 to TRBJ2-7, with 10 positions matching TRBD2. This CDR3 has 16 amino acids. Germline loops: CDR1 MGHRA, CDR2 YSYEKL. V shed 2 bases and J 5 bases; nucleotides not matched to a gene: 9. The CDR3 is CASSQLGLAGVDEQYF. The DNA of the CDR3 is TGCGCCAGCAGCCAACTGGGCCTAGCGGGAGTTGACGAGCAGTACTTC.

The rearrangement joins TRBV10-2 to TRBJ2-7, with D unresolved. The CDR3 has 12 residues. Germline values: CDR1 WSHSY, CDR2 SAAADI. Trimming took off 6 bases at V and 1 base at J, with 7 bases between the two ends. CDR3 sequence reads: CASSEASYEQYF. CDR3 DNA: TGCGCCAGCAGCGAAGCATCCTACGAGCAGTACTTC.

The J gene is TRBJ1-1, the V gene TRBV14; 8 nucleotides align to TRBD1. The J segment lost 3 bases and the V segment lost 0 bases, leaving 6 bases of the junction unmatched. Germline CDR1 reads SGHDN; CDR2 reads FVKESK. CDR3 length: 16 amino acids. This CDR3 reads CASSQDWRQGYTEAFF. CDR3 DNA: TGTGCCAGCAGCCAAGATTGGCGACAGGGGTACACTGAAGCTTTCTTT.

Written as DNA, the CDR3 is TGTGCCACCAGCCCCGCGGGGAGTTACGAGCAGTACTTC. This encodes CATSPAGSYEQYF. The chain links TRBV15 to TRBJ2-7, with D possibly TRBD2 on 6 matching bases. The length of the CDR3 is 13 residues. Germline CDR1 is LNHNV and CDR2 is YYDKDF (reference sequence). V gave up 5 bases and J gave up 4 bases, with 12 bases separating them.

The chain links TRBV7-9 to TRBJ1-3; no reliable D call. This CDR3 spans 16 amino acids. Trimming took off 4 bases at V and 8 bases at J, with 21 bases between the two ends. CDR1 SEHNR and CDR2 FQNEAQ come from the germline V gene (reference sequence). The CDR3 is CASSSASDPTGHTIYF. CDR3 DNA sequence: TGTGCCAGCAGCTCCGCTTCCGACCCGACCGGTCACACCATATATTTT.

V is TRBV5-6 and J is TRBJ2-7; weak D call: TRBD2 (6 bases). This CDR3 is 14 amino acids long. Trimming took off 2 bases at V and 0 bases at J, with 9 bases between the two ends. Germline-derived CDR1 and CDR2 are SGHDT and YYEEEE. The chain's CDR3 is CASSFGGTSYEQYF. CDR3 sequence (DNA): TGTGCCAGCAGCTTTGGCGGGACCTCCTACGAGCAGTACTTC.

V is TRBV4-1 and J is TRBJ1-3; D remains ambiguous. V was pared by 0 bases and J by 4 bases, with 19 bases between. The germline V gene has CDR1 MGHRA and CDR2 YSYEKL. This CDR3 contains 18 residues. CDR3 region: CASSQDRGLEGPGNTIYF. The CDR3 coding sequence is TGCGCCAGCAGCCAAGATCGGGGTCTGGAGGGCCCGGGAAACACCATATATTTT.

The chain uses TRBV30 and TRBJ2-1; D unclear. V was shortened by 1 base and J by 8 bases, with 12 bases between the two germline ends. The germline V gene encodes CDR1 GTSNPN and CDR2 SVGIG (reference sequence). The CDR3 sequence is 13 residues long. DNA for the CDR3: TGTGCCTGGAGTGGTGTGAGTGTCCATGAGCAGTTCTTC. Translated, it gives CAWSGVSVHEQFF.